This TCR beta chain was observed in a study of blood T cell repertoires in COVID-19. In the study overall: Samples representing acute and convalescent COVID-19 were sourced from the United States, Italy and Spain.

V dropped 4 bases and J dropped 0 bases, with 10 bases sitting between them. In germline, CDR1 is LNHDA, CDR2 SQIVND (reference sequence). This CDR3 region has 15 residues. Authors' processing steps: Estimation of nucleated cell counts was performed using reference gene primer amplification. Measured with immunoSEQ multiplex PCR; TCRdb has only the in-frame clones, and not every one. The V and J calls and clone size are taken from that table; D and trimming were inferred from the DNA. The sample carries 90,000 to 100,000 clones, 65% to 90% recorded once. The receptor was derived from a man aged 65 to 79 with active or convalescent COVID-19. This chain uses TRBV19 with TRBJ1-3; D is unclear. The sample taken for sequencing was peripheral blood. CDR3 protein: CASSNRDFSGNTIYF. CDR3 nucleotide sequence: TGTGCCAGTAGTAACCGCGACTTCTCTGGAAACACCATATATTTT.